This passage covers 28 T cell receptor beta chains from one sample sequenced in a study of T cell responses to AZD1222 COVID-19 vaccine. The protocol was immunoSEQ multiplex PCR, while the TCRdb copy is restricted to in-frame clones and leaves out a portion. The sample contains 95,000 to 110,000 clones, approximately 86% of which appear only once. The sample in question was peripheral blood, obtained 28 days after the second dose of the MenACWY control vaccine. All receptors come from an adult who received the MenACWY meningococcal vaccine as a control.

This chain joins TRBV5-4 and TRBJ1-6; 8 positions match TRBD1. The CDR3 extends over 17 amino acids. The V gene end was trimmed by 4 bases and the J gene end by 6 bases; junction bases not matched to a gene: 12. Per the germline V gene, CDR1 is SGHNT and CDR2 is YYREEE (reference sequence). CDR3: CASSQTTGGSSNSPLHF. CDR3 DNA: TGTGCCAGCAGCCAGACTACAGGGGGGTCGAGTAATTCACCCCTCCACTTT.

This chain uses TRBV5-4 with TRBJ1-2; 10 nucleotides match TRBD1. The CDR3 runs to 13 residues. With 2 bases clipped from V and 8 bases from J, the junction kept 3 bases outside the gene matches. CDR1 SGHNT and CDR2 YYREEE come from the germline V gene (reference sequence). CDR3 protein: CASSFMDRGGYTF. The DNA for the CDR3 is TGTGCCAGCAGCTTTATGGACAGGGGGGGCTACACCTTC.

The chain combines TRBV19 with TRBJ1-1; D unresolved. V lost 1 base and J 7 bases, leaving 22 bases between the germline ends. The CDR3 covers 17 residues. Germline loops: CDR1 LNHDA, CDR2 SQIVND (reference sequence). The CDR3 region is CASSIVGFGVGSIEAFF. Here the CDR3 DNA reads TGTGCCAGTAGTATAGTCGGCTTTGGGGTTGGTTCAATTGAAGCTTTCTTT.

The rearrangement joins TRBV19 to TRBJ1-5; no firm D call. V gave up 5 bases and J gave up 6 bases, with 8 bases separating them. Per germline, CDR1 LNHDA and CDR2 SQIVND (reference sequence). CDR3 length: 12 residues. The DNA for the CDR3 is TGTGCCAGTAGTCTCTATGGTCAGCCCCAGCATTTT. The encoded protein is CASSLYGQPQHF. The full variable domain, rest sourced from reference TRBV19 and TRBJ1-5, is DGGITQSPKYLFRKEGQNVTLSCEQNLNHDAMYWYRQDPGQGLRLIYYSQIVNDFQKGDIAEGYSVSREKKESFPLTVTSAQKNPTAFYLCASSLYGQPQHFGDGTRLSIL.

The genes are TRBV6-5 and TRBJ1-1; D not resolved. This CDR3 has 15 residues. Germline CDR1 reads MNHEY; CDR2 reads SVGAGI. Trimming removed 0 bases from V and 8 bases from J, with 16 bases in between. The CDR3 nucleotides read TGTGCCAGCAGTTACTCGGCTGGGCCCCTTACAGAAGCTTTCTTT. It codes for CASSYSAGPLTEAFF.

The chain links TRBV9 to TRBJ1-6; D is perhaps TRBD1 (6 bases). Trimming shortened V by 4 bases and J by 0 bases, and 14 bases separated the two germline ends. CDR1 and CDR2 from the germline V gene are SGDLS and YYNGEE. The CDR3 consists of 17 residues. CDR3: CASSPRGGSSYNSPLHF. As DNA, the CDR3 is TGTGCCAGCAGCCCCCGAGGGGGGAGCTCCTATAATTCACCCCTCCACTTT.

This chain uses TRBV4-1 with TRBJ2-7; D not resolved. Trimming took 4 bases from V and 6 from J, leaving 10 bases between them. The CDR3 covers 12 residues. The V gene's germline CDR1 is MGHRA and CDR2 YSYEKL. The CDR3 sequence: CASSPPFGEQYF. CDR3 DNA: TGCGCCAGCAGCCCCCCATTTGGCGAGCAGTACTTC.

This chain uses TRBV3-1 (or the pseudogene TRBV3-2) with TRBJ1-2; possible D gene TRBD1, 5 bases. Germline CDR1 LGHDT, CDR2 YNNKEL (reference sequence). V dropped 1 base and J dropped 7 bases, with 10 bases sitting between them. The CDR3 sequence is 13 residues long. The CDR3 loop is CASSQGQLGGYTF. The CDR3 nucleotides read TGTGCCAGCAGCCAAGGACAGTTGGGTGGCTACACCTTC.

The chain is built from TRBV7-2 and TRBJ1-1; no firm D call. Germline CDR1 SGHTA, CDR2 FQGNSA. The CDR3 consists of 14 residues. The V end lost 5 bases, the J end lost 4 bases, and 14 bases lay between the germline ends. Here the CDR3 DNA reads TGTGCCAGCAGCCCTCAAGGTTGGAGCACTGAAGCTTTCTTT. It translates to CASSPQGWSTEAFF.

The genes are TRBV5-4 and TRBJ2-5, with 8 bases fitting TRBD1. V was clipped by 4 bases and J by 1 base; unmatched bases: 3. The CDR3 extends over 14 amino acids. In germline, CDR1 is SGHNT, CDR2 YYREEE (reference sequence). As DNA, the CDR3 is TGTGCCAGCAGCCTGACAGGGGTCCAAGAGACCCAGTACTTC. As protein: CASSLTGVQETQYF.

V gene TRBV7-2 combines with J gene TRBJ2-7; D perhaps matches TRBD1 (6 bases). Trimming pared 5 bases from V and 3 bases from J, leaving 23 bases between. Germline CDR1 is SGHTA and CDR2 is FQGNSA. The CDR3 consists of 17 residues. This CDR3 is CASSLLEGAAGDYEQYF. The CDR3 region has the DNA TGTGCCAGCAGCCTCCTCGAAGGGGCCGCAGGGGACTACGAGCAGTACTTC. Full variable domain (outside the CDR3, taken from reference TRBV7-2 and TRBJ2-7): GAGVSQSPSNKVTEKGKDVELRCDPISGHTALYWYRQSLGQGLEFLIYFQGNSAPDKSGLPSDRFSAERTGGSVSTLTIQRTQQEDSAVYLCASSLLEGAAGDYEQYFGPGTRLTVT.

Only one count was recorded for this clone. J is TRBJ1-4 and V is TRBV4-1; D might be TRBD1 (5 bases). The CDR3 has 18 residues. Looked up from germline, CDR1 is MGHRA and CDR2 is YSYEKL. With 4 bases removed from V and 4 bases from J, the gap between germline ends came to 22 bases. CDR3 sequence (DNA): TGCGCCAGCAGCCCGCATGGTTTTCTGAGGGGACGTAATGAAAAACTGTTTTTT. Translation gives CASSPHGFLRGRNEKLFF.

The V and J genes are TRBV11-2 and TRBJ2-3; 7 nucleotides match TRBD1. CDR1 and CDR2 (germline): SGHAT, FQNNGV. V gave up 4 bases and J gave up 5 bases; unmatched junction bases: 9. The CDR3 loop spans 15 amino acids. The CDR3: CASSSYRGRGDTQYF. For the CDR3, the DNA is TGTGCCAGCAGCTCTTACAGGGGCAGAGGAGATACGCAGTATTTT. The variable domain in full, completed from reference TRBV11-2 and TRBJ2-3, reads EAGVAQSPRYKIIEKRQSVAFWCNPISGHATLYWYQQILGQGPKLLIQFQNNGVVDDSQLPKDRFSAERLKGVDSTLKIQPAKLEDSAVYLCASSSYRGRGDTQYFGPGTRLTVL.

The CDR3 DNA reads TGTGCCAGCAGTTTATCGCCGGGCAGCGATAGCAATCAGCCCCAGCATTTT. The encoded protein is CASSLSPGSDSNQPQHF. The chain employs TRBV27 and TRBJ1-5, with D hard to call. V lost 0 bases, J lost 0 bases, and 12 bases lay in between. The CDR3 contains 17 residues. CDR1 and CDR2 (germline): MNHEY, SMNVEV (reference sequence).

V is TRBV6-1 and J is TRBJ1-2; D is uncertain. Between the trimmed V and J ends, which lost 3 bases and 8 bases, there was a span of 16 bases. The CDR3 runs to 14 residues. Germline assignment: CDR1 MNHNS and CDR2 SASEGT. CDR3 protein: CASSEVWGSEGYTF. DNA of the CDR3: TGTGCCAGCAGTGAGGTGTGGGGTAGTGAGGGCTACACCTTC.

A word on this clone: This specimen includes other DNA sequences encoding the same CDR3. The rearrangement joins TRBV28 to TRBJ1-2, with D unclear. V lost 5 bases, J lost 0 bases, and 1 base lay in between. The CDR3 covers 11 residues. Per the germline V gene, CDR1 is MDHEN and CDR2 is SYDVKM. The CDR3 is CASSTNYGYTF. CDR3 sequence (DNA): TGTGCCAGCAGTACTAACTATGGCTACACCTTC.

V and J are TRBV6-2 or TRBV6-3 and TRBJ2-5; D perhaps matches TRBD2 (6 bases). Germline lookup yields CDR1 MNHEY and CDR2 SVGEGT. The V gene lost 1 base and the J gene lost 1 base, with 16 bases spanning the gap. CDR3 length: 17 residues. The CDR3 coding sequence is TGTGCCAGCAGTTACTTTTGGGACTGGCGGATCCAAGAGACCCAGTACTTC. Protein: CASSYFWDWRIQETQYF.

The V gene is TRBV27, the J gene TRBJ2-3, with TRBD2 as a possible D gene (7 bases). This CDR3 contains 15 residues. V lost 7 bases and J 3 bases, leaving 17 bases between the germline ends. CDR1 is MNHEY, CDR2 SMNVEV, per germline (reference sequence). In DNA form, the CDR3 reads TGTGCCAGCACCCTGGGAGGGGGAAGAACAGATACGCAGTATTTT. It codes for CASTLGGGRTDTQYF.

This clone appeared once. The chain employs TRBV5-5 and TRBJ1-3; weak D call: TRBD1 (6 bases). Germline V CDR1 and CDR2: SGHKS, YYEKEE (reference sequence). CDR3 length: 15 amino acids. Trimming shortened V by 4 bases and J by 5 bases, and 16 bases separated the two germline ends. In nucleotides, the CDR3 is TGTGCCAGCAGCCCGCGGTGGGGGGGCAGAAACACCATATATTTT. It codes for CASSPRWGGRNTIYF.

This rearrangement joins TRBV5-4 to TRBJ2-3; 8 nucleotides match TRBD2. The germline CDR1 and CDR2 sequences are SGHNT and YYREEE (reference sequence). This CDR3 is 15 amino acids long. Germline trimming cut 4 bases from V and 7 bases from J; bases unmatched to any gene: 11. For the CDR3, the DNA is TGTGCCAGCAGCCCAACCCGGGCGGGGGGTTATACGCAGTATTTT. This sequence encodes CASSPTRAGGYTQYF.

CDR3 in DNA: TGTGCCAGCAGGGGGTTGTCTAACTATGGCTACACCTTC. Its translation is CASRGLSNYGYTF. The chain uses TRBV2 and TRBJ1-2; D remains ambiguous. Trimming cost V 6 bases and J 0 bases, with 8 bases left between them. This CDR3 spans 13 amino acids. Germline V lookup: CDR1 SNHLY, CDR2 FYNNEI. The complete variable domain, with remaining parts taken from reference TRBV2 and TRBJ1-2, reads EPEVTQTPSHQVTQMGQEVILRCVPISNHLYFYWYRQILGQKVEFLVSFYNNEISEKSEIFDDQFSVERPDGSNFTLKIRSTKLEDSAMYFCASRGLSNYGYTFGSGTRLTVV.

The rearrangement links TRBV5-1 to TRBJ2-2; D is unclear. V gave up 1 base and J gave up 0 bases, with 7 bases separating them. CDR1 and CDR2 from the germline V gene are SGHRS and YFSETQ. The CDR3 length is 15 residues. The CDR3 loop is CASSLTAANTGELFF. The CDR3 DNA is TGCGCCAGCAGCTTGACCGCAGCGAACACCGGGGAGCTGTTTTTT.

The rearrangement links TRBV18 to TRBJ2-3, with no clear D. The CDR3 is 13 residues long. V lost 0 bases and J 8 bases, leaving 9 bases between the germline ends. Germline V gene sequence: CDR1 KGHSH, CDR2 LQKENI. For the CDR3, the DNA is TGTGCCAGCTCACCACCGAGTCTGGGTACGCAGTATTTT. The encoded protein is CASSPPSLGTQYF.

The chain uses TRBV11-2 and TRBJ2-7, with 8 bases aligning to TRBD1. CDR1 and CDR2 from the germline V gene are SGHAT and FQNNGV. V lost 5 bases to trimming and J lost 2 bases; unmatched junction nucleotides: 11. The CDR3 runs to 16 residues. CDR3 in amino acids: CASSPIRGQAAYEQYF. CDR3 sequence (DNA): TGTGCCAGCAGCCCGATAAGGGGACAGGCCGCCTACGAGCAGTACTTC.

The chain is built from TRBV28 and TRBJ1-4; 9 bases agree with TRBD1. Germline trimming cut 4 bases from V and 6 bases from J; bases unmatched to any gene: 6. Germline CDR1 and CDR2: MDHEN and SYDVKM. The CDR3 loop spans 15 amino acids. The DNA of the CDR3 is TGTGCCAGCAGTTCCTCCGGGACAGGGCATGAAAAACTGTTTTTT. Its translation: CASSSSGTGHEKLFF.

The CDR3 reads CASSAPPEGGELFF. The DNA for the CDR3 is TGTGCCAGCAGCGCACCCCCCGAAGGCGGGGAGCTGTTTTTT. This chain joins TRBV9 and TRBJ2-2; D gene ambiguous. Per the germline V gene, CDR1 is SGDLS and CDR2 is YYNGEE. The V gene lost 3 bases and the J gene lost 7 bases, with 13 bases spanning the gap. The CDR3 has 14 residues.

Comments on this clone: Its ends do not fully match the called genes, so a read error is possible. This chain joins TRBV28 and TRBJ1-1; TRBD1 aligns across 8 bases. Germline CDR1 and CDR2: MDHEN and SYDVKM. The CDR3 is 14 residues long. Here the CDR3 reads CASILGQGNTEAFF. CDR3 in DNA: TGTGCCAGCATTTTAGGACAGGGGAACACTGAAGCTTTCTTT.

The chain joins TRBV5-5 to TRBJ1-6; D is perhaps TRBD1 (5 bases). This CDR3 spans 16 amino acids. Looked up from germline, CDR1 is SGHKS and CDR2 is YYEKEE (reference sequence). V lost 3 bases to trimming and J lost 0 bases, with 10 bases between them. The CDR3: CASSWNRSSYNSPLHF. CDR3 DNA: TGTGCCAGCAGCTGGAACAGGAGCTCCTATAATTCACCCCTCCACTTT.